This T cell receptor (beta chain) came from a study of cytomegalovirus exposure and HLA in healthy donors. General observations from the study: TCR beta chain V- and J-gene trimming was linked, in a later analysis, to a missense variant in DCLRE1C. Links to common viral pathogens appeared, in a later analysis, for several of the most significant clusters. About 90% or about 30% of the time was how often most TCR beta V segments were productive, according to an earlier analysis.

Germline assignment: CDR1 SGDLS and CDR2 YYNGEE. V shed 2 bases and J 0 bases; nucleotides not matched to a gene: 3. The length of the CDR3 is 15 residues. On this clone itself: Its specificity is unknown.

With 60 Vbeta and 13 Jbeta primers, the PCR was carried out. As processed by the authors: An analysis that came later counted tens of millions of unique TCR beta chains, about 10 million shared. TCRdb keeps only in-frame clones here, not all; method: immunoSEQ multiplex PCR. The D gene and trimming were derived from the DNA, and the V and J assignments and clone size from that table. Seen here are fewer than 150,000 clones, over 75% observed once, and the top ten hold 2.5%. The chain uses TRBV9 and TRBJ2-3, with 7 bases matching TRBD2. Sequencing used PBMCs. The TCR originated in a woman between 18 and 29 years old in good health and CMV-seronegative. CDR3 coding DNA: TGTGCCAGCAGCGTTTCTAGCGGTAGCACAGATACGCAGTATTTT. This codes for CASSVSSGSTDTQYF.